The TCR beta chain described here comes from a study of blood T cell repertoires in COVID-19. Study at large: Sites across the United States, Italy and Spain contributed samples from acute and convalescent COVID-19. PBMCs, B-cell-depleted T cells, or T cells were the source of the cDNA or gDNA that made up the material.

CDR1 and CDR2 (germline): SGHVS, FNYEAQ. Trimming took 4 bases from V and 2 from J, leaving 15 bases between them. The CDR3 consists of 16 residues. In the source study's methods: Amplifying reference gene primers gave estimates of nucleated cell counts. Clones were read by immunoSEQ multiplex PCR, and TCRdb kept only the in-frame ones, dropping some. The V and J calls and clone size are taken from that table; D and trimming were inferred from the DNA. The sample includes roughly 59,000 clones, 65% to 80% of them seen just once. This chain joins TRBV7-6 and TRBJ2-1, with a possible D match to TRBD1 (6 bases). Material for sequencing was peripheral blood. This TCR came from a human donor in a cohort sampled during active COVID-19. This CDR3 reads CASSSRGGRPYNEQFF. The CDR3 nucleotides read TGTGCCAGCAGCTCCAGGGGCGGCCGTCCCTACAATGAGCAGTTCTTC.